The 7 T cell receptor beta chains below all came from one sample that was sequenced in a study of blood T cell repertoires in COVID-19. Method: immunoSEQ multiplex PCR; TCRdb's copy keeps in-frame clones and lacks some. The sample lists over 250,000 clones, about nine tenths occurring once. Sequences were obtained from peripheral blood. The receptors were sampled from a woman aged 25 to 45 with COVID-19, enrolled during active disease.

V usage is TRBV5-4 and J usage is TRBJ2-5, with D perhaps TRBD2 (6 bases). V was pared by 0 bases and J by 5 bases, with 14 bases between. Germline CDR1 reads SGHNT; CDR2 reads YYREEE (reference sequence). This CDR3 has 15 amino acids. CDR3 in amino acids: CASSLGGSGGETQYF. The DNA of the CDR3 is TGTGCCAGCAGCTTGGGTGGTAGCGGAGGGGAGACCCAGTACTTC.

This chain joins TRBV7-9 and TRBJ2-1; 13 bases agree with TRBD2. The CDR3 consists of 16 residues. The germline CDR1 and CDR2 sequences are SEHNR and FQNEAQ (reference sequence). Trimming removed 5 bases from V and 7 bases from J; junction bases left unmatched: 8. This chain's CDR3 is CASSHVMTSGRNEQFF. DNA for the CDR3: TGTGCCAGCAGCCACGTGATGACTAGCGGGAGGAATGAGCAGTTCTTC.

The V gene is TRBV6-5, the J gene TRBJ1-1; the D is unclear. Germline V CDR1 and CDR2: MNHEY, SVGAGI. This CDR3 contains 13 residues. V was pared by 6 bases and J by 0 bases, with 8 bases between. CDR3 loop: CASSHRVNTEAFF. The CDR3 coding sequence is TGTGCCAGCAGCCACCGGGTGAACACTGAAGCTTTCTTT.

This chain links TRBV27 with TRBJ2-3; a possible D gene is TRBD2 (5 bases). The CDR3 extends over 18 amino acids. Germline CDR1 is MNHEY and CDR2 is SMNVEV (reference sequence). V dropped 6 bases and J dropped 0 bases, with 22 bases sitting between them. DNA for the CDR3: TGTGCCAGCAGGTTCCCTCCGGCCGGCGGGTCTAGCACAGATACGCAGTATTTT. It translates to CASRFPPAGGSSTDTQYF.

CDR3: CASSEHFSGRITEAFF. In DNA form, the CDR3 reads TGTGCCAGCAGCGAGCATTTTTCAGGGCGGATCACTGAAGCTTTCTTT. This chain joins TRBV9 and TRBJ1-1, with D possibly being TRBD1 (5 bases). The germline gives CDR1 SGDLS, CDR2 YYNGEE. V lost 3 bases and J 4 bases, leaving 19 bases between the germline ends. The CDR3 contains 16 residues.

The rearrangement uses TRBV2 and TRBJ1-2; unclear D gene. Deletions cut 6 bases from V and 4 bases from J, with 15 bases between. The CDR3 length is 14 residues. Germline assignment: CDR1 SNHLY and CDR2 FYNNEI. The CDR3 is CASSSNVETYGYTF. DNA for the CDR3: TGTGCCAGCAGCTCAAACGTGGAGACCTATGGCTACACCTTC.

The chain recombines TRBV14 with TRBJ2-5; a weak D match, TRBD2 (5 bases). This CDR3 contains 13 residues. Germline values: CDR1 SGHDN, CDR2 FVKESK. V lost 1 base, J lost 5 bases, and 8 bases lay in between. The CDR3 spells CASSQGERETQYF. In DNA, the CDR3 is TGTGCCAGCAGCCAAGGGGAGCGGGAGACCCAGTACTTC. The whole variable domain, remainder taken from reference TRBV14 and TRBJ2-5, is EAGVTQFPSHSVIEKGQTVTLRCDPISGHDNLYWYRRVMGKEIKFLLHFVKESKQDESGMPNNRFLAERTGGTYSTLKVQPAELEDSGVYFCASSQGERETQYFGPGTRLLVL.